This T cell receptor (beta chain) originates from a study of cytomegalovirus exposure and HLA in healthy donors. In the study overall: The 550 to 700 first-cohort repertoires and the roughly 130 validation repertoires shared the same platform, a later analysis reported. Findings and caveats of the study: In vitro, three CMV-associated chains proved specific for CMV antigens.

Between the trimmed V and J ends, which lost 1 base and 8 bases, there was a span of 15 bases. The germline V gene has CDR1 LNHDA and CDR2 SQIVND (reference sequence). The CDR3 has 15 residues. From the 120-subject validation cohort, which was separate from the approximately 720-subject first cohort, the donors were drawn. The method was immunoSEQ multiplex PCR; TCRdb's version includes in-frame clones alone and lacks a portion of them. The data contain more than 60,000 clones, over 90% of them seen just once; the ten biggest clones take up 4.5% to 5%. A word on this clone: Its antigen is undetermined.

J is TRBJ2-1 and V is TRBV19; no reliable D call. The sequencing input was PBMCs. The TCR was taken from a woman under 30 in good health and CMV-seropositive. The CDR3 is CASSIVAALGDEQFF. The CDR3 bases are TGTGCCAGTAGTATAGTGGCGGCCCTCGGCGATGAGCAGTTCTTC.